This is a list of T cell receptor beta chains from one sample in a study of T cells in Graves' hyperthyroidism and ophthalmopathy. TCRdb itself ran the multiplex PCR reads through MiXCR, one entry per CDR3 protein. There are some 560,000 distinct CDR3 sequences in the sample; about 14% occur only once, and around 14% lies in the top ten. Sequencing was done on a sample of blood. The receptors were gathered from a woman aged 40 to 55 with Graves' hyperthyroidism. Both conserved end residues are part of each CDR3. A D gene is named only where the DNA matches it firmly. Clone size is shown for a subset of rows, as once, few, many or a class of expanded clone.

CDR3 DNA: TGTGCCAGCAGTTTAGCTTGGCTAGCGGGAGTTGACGAGCAGTACTTC; CDR3 protein: CASSLAWLAGVDEQYF; D gene: TRBD2; V gene: TRBV12-3/TRBV12-4; J gene: TRBJ2-7; CDR3 length: 16; clone size: many
CDR3 DNA: TGTGCCAGCTACAGGGGGCGGAATACTGAAGCTTTCTTT; CDR3 protein: CASYRGRNTEAFF; D gene: TRBD1; V gene: TRBV18; J gene: TRBJ1-1; CDR3 length: 13; clone size: many
CDR3 DNA: TGTGCCAGCAGCTTATTGGGGGCGTATCAGCCCCAGCATTTT; CDR3 protein: CASSLLGAYQPQHF; D gene: -; V gene: TRBV13; J gene: TRBJ1-5; CDR3 length: 14; clone size: many
CDR3 DNA: TGCGCCAGCAGCGCACAGGGAAGGAACACTGAAGCTTTCTTT; CDR3 protein: CASSAQGRNTEAFF; D gene: -; V gene: TRBV5-1; J gene: TRBJ1-1; CDR3 length: 14; clone size: many
CDR3 DNA: TGTGCCAGCAGCCCCGAGGGGGGACTAGAGAATGAGCAGTTCTTC; CDR3 protein: CASSPEGGLENEQFF; D gene: TRBD2; V gene: TRBV5-5; J gene: TRBJ2-1; CDR3 length: 15; clone size: many
CDR3 DNA: TGTGCCAGCAGCGTGACTAGCGTAAGCTCCTACAATGAGCAGTTCTTC; CDR3 protein: CASSVTSVSSYNEQFF; D gene: TRBD2; V gene: TRBV9; J gene: TRBJ2-1; CDR3 length: 16; clone size: -
CDR3 DNA: TGCAGTGCTAGTGCGGAAAATGAGCAGTTCTTC; CDR3 protein: CSASAENEQFF; D gene: -; V gene: TRBV20-1; J gene: TRBJ2-1; CDR3 length: 11; clone size: -
CDR3 DNA: TGTGCCAGTAGTCCCGGGACAGGGTCTGGGGCCAACGTCCCGACTTTC; CDR3 protein: CASSPGTGSGANVPTF; D gene: TRBD1; V gene: TRBV19; J gene: TRBJ2-6; CDR3 length: 16; clone size: -
CDR3 DNA: TGCAGTGCTAGAGCGGCTAGCGGGATGGATGAGCAGTTCTTC; CDR3 protein: CSARAASGMDEQFF; D gene: TRBD2; V gene: TRBV20-1; J gene: TRBJ2-1; CDR3 length: 14; clone size: -
CDR3 DNA: TGTGCCAGCAGCGGAGCACAGGGGGGCGAGCAGTACTTC; CDR3 protein: CASSGAQGGEQYF; D gene: TRBD1; V gene: TRBV3-1; J gene: TRBJ2-7; CDR3 length: 13; clone size: -
CDR3 DNA: TGCGCCAGCAGCCAAGTCTGGAGACAGAACTACGAGCAGTACTTC; CDR3 protein: CASSQVWRQNYEQYF; D gene: -; V gene: TRBV4-1; J gene: TRBJ2-7; CDR3 length: 15; clone size: -
CDR3 DNA: TGTGCCTGGAGTGTAGGGCAGAAAAACATTCAGTACTTC; CDR3 protein: CAWSVGQKNIQYF; D gene: -; V gene: TRBV30; J gene: TRBJ2-4; CDR3 length: 13; clone size: -
CDR3 DNA: TGTGCCAGCAGTGGGGCCAGGGGCTACAATGAGCAGTTCTTC; CDR3 protein: CASSGARGYNEQFF; D gene: -; V gene: TRBV2; J gene: TRBJ2-1; CDR3 length: 14; clone size: many
CDR3 DNA: TGTGCCAGCAGCCCCGCAGGGGCCTCTGGGGCCAACGTCCTGACTTTC; CDR3 protein: CASSPAGASGANVLTF; D gene: -; V gene: TRBV28; J gene: TRBJ2-6; CDR3 length: 16; clone size: few
CDR3 DNA: TGTGCCAGCAGTTTAAGGGTAGGGGGAGAGACCCAGTACTTC; CDR3 protein: CASSLRVGGETQYF; D gene: -; V gene: TRBV12-3/TRBV12-4; J gene: TRBJ2-5; CDR3 length: 14; clone size: many
CDR3 DNA: TGTGCCAGCAGTGAAAGTCAGGGGGCCGGCACTGAAGCTTTCTTT; CDR3 protein: CASSESQGAGTEAFF; D gene: TRBD1; V gene: TRBV6-1; J gene: TRBJ1-1; CDR3 length: 15; clone size: -
CDR3 DNA: TGTGCCAGTAGTATAGAGACAGGGGGCGCGACCAAAAACATTCAGTACTTC; CDR3 protein: CASSIETGGATKNIQYF; D gene: TRBD1; V gene: TRBV19; J gene: TRBJ2-4; CDR3 length: 17; clone size: -
CDR3 DNA: TGTGCCAGCGGACAGGGGCCTGAGCAGTTCTTC; CDR3 protein: CASGQGPEQFF; D gene: TRBD1; V gene: TRBV2; J gene: TRBJ2-1; CDR3 length: 11; clone size: -
CDR3 DNA: TGCAGTGCTAGGGGACCCCTGACAGAAAATCAGCCCCAGCATTTT; CDR3 protein: CSARGPLTENQPQHF; D gene: -; V gene: TRBV20-1; J gene: TRBJ1-5; CDR3 length: 15; clone size: many
CDR3 DNA: TGCAGTGCTTCACCGCCGATCCGCCAATACAATGAGCAGTTCTTC; CDR3 protein: CSASPPIRQYNEQFF; D gene: -; V gene: TRBV20-1; J gene: TRBJ2-1; CDR3 length: 15; clone size: few
CDR3 DNA: TGTGCCAGCAGGGAAGACAAGATTTCACCCCTCCACTTT; CDR3 protein: CASREDKISPLHF; D gene: -; V gene: TRBV6-1; J gene: TRBJ1-6; CDR3 length: 13; clone size: -
CDR3 DNA: TGCGCCAGCAGCCAAGATGGCGGGAGTGGCACAGATACGCAGTATTTT; CDR3 protein: CASSQDGGSGTDTQYF; D gene: TRBD2; V gene: TRBV4-1; J gene: TRBJ2-3; CDR3 length: 16; clone size: -
CDR3 DNA: TGCGCCAGCAGCCAGTGGGGCCGGGGGGCCGCAGAGACCCAGTACTTC; CDR3 protein: CASSQWGRGAAETQYF; D gene: -; V gene: TRBV7-8; J gene: TRBJ2-5; CDR3 length: 16; clone size: -
CDR3 DNA: TGTGCCAGCAGCCGATCCCGACTAGCGGGAGTTGACGAGCAGTACTTC; CDR3 protein: CASSRSRLAGVDEQYF; D gene: TRBD2; V gene: TRBV7-2; J gene: TRBJ2-7; CDR3 length: 16; clone size: many
CDR3 DNA: TGTGCCAGCAGCACGGGGATGGGTGGTACGCAGTATTTT; CDR3 protein: CASSTGMGGTQYF; D gene: -; V gene: TRBV11-2; J gene: TRBJ2-3; CDR3 length: 13; clone size: many
CDR3 DNA: TGCGCCAGCGGACGGCAACAGGGGGAAGAGCGGTACTTC; CDR3 protein: CASGRQQGEERYF; D gene: TRBD1; V gene: TRBV5-1; J gene: TRBJ2-7; CDR3 length: 13; clone size: -
CDR3 DNA: TGTGCCAGTAGTCGGACAGGGGGCCTCGTCAATCAGCCCCAGCATTTT; CDR3 protein: CASSRTGGLVNQPQHF; D gene: TRBD1; V gene: TRBV19; J gene: TRBJ1-5; CDR3 length: 16; clone size: few
CDR3 DNA: TGTGCCTGGAGTGACAGAAACACTGAAGCTTTCTTT; CDR3 protein: CAWSDRNTEAFF; D gene: -; V gene: TRBV30; J gene: TRBJ1-1; CDR3 length: 12; clone size: -
CDR3 DNA: TGTGCCAGCAGTTTACGCGACTCCAATGAGCAGTTCTTC; CDR3 protein: CASSLRDSNEQFF; D gene: -; V gene: TRBV27; J gene: TRBJ2-1; CDR3 length: 13; clone size: few
CDR3 DNA: TGCAGTGCGAGACAGGGACTAAAGCCGGGACTAGCGAATCTCGAGCAGTACTTC; CDR3 protein: CSARQGLKPGLANLEQYF; D gene: TRBD2; V gene: TRBV20-1; J gene: TRBJ2-7; CDR3 length: 18; clone size: many
CDR3 DNA: TGCAGTGCCAATCCGCGGACTAGGTCTGCGGAGACCCAGTACTTC; CDR3 protein: CSANPRTRSAETQYF; D gene: TRBD2; V gene: TRBV20-1; J gene: TRBJ2-5; CDR3 length: 15; clone size: -
CDR3 DNA: TGTGCCAGCAGCCGACAGGGGGAGCGGGAGACCCAGTACTTC; CDR3 protein: CASSRQGERETQYF; D gene: TRBD1; V gene: TRBV5-6; J gene: TRBJ2-5; CDR3 length: 14; clone size: many
CDR3 DNA: TGCAGTGCTCACTCTCGGCAGGGGGCCAATTCACCCCTCCACTTT; CDR3 protein: CSAHSRQGANSPLHF; D gene: TRBD1; V gene: TRBV20-1; J gene: TRBJ1-6; CDR3 length: 15; clone size: many
CDR3 DNA: TGTGCCAGCAGTTCGGGGGTAAAGGGAGAGACCCAGTACTTC; CDR3 protein: CASSSGVKGETQYF; D gene: -; V gene: TRBV27; J gene: TRBJ2-5; CDR3 length: 14; clone size: few
CDR3 DNA: TGTGCCAGCAGCCCTGGATACGCCCCCAACACTGAAGCTTTCTTT; CDR3 protein: CASSPGYAPNTEAFF; D gene: -; V gene: TRBV4-2; J gene: TRBJ1-1; CDR3 length: 15; clone size: -
CDR3 DNA: TGTGCCATCAGTGACTCAAACGGGGAGCAGTTCTTC; CDR3 protein: CAISDSNGEQFF; D gene: -; V gene: TRBV10-3; J gene: TRBJ2-1; CDR3 length: 12; clone size: -
CDR3 DNA: TGTGCCAGCAGTGAAGCGGCGGCTAGCTTTTACAATGAGCAGTTCTTC; CDR3 protein: CASSEAAASFYNEQFF; D gene: -; V gene: TRBV2; J gene: TRBJ2-1; CDR3 length: 16; clone size: many
CDR3 DNA: TGTGCCAGCAGGCGGGGACAGGGTGGCCAAGAGACCCAGTACTTC; CDR3 protein: CASRRGQGGQETQYF; D gene: TRBD1; V gene: TRBV28; J gene: TRBJ2-5; CDR3 length: 15; clone size: many
CDR3 DNA: TGTGCCAGCAGCCCCGTTAATCAGCCCCAGCATTTT; CDR3 protein: CASSPVNQPQHF; D gene: -; V gene: TRBV7-8; J gene: TRBJ1-5; CDR3 length: 12; clone size: -
CDR3 DNA: TGTGCCAGCAGCCTGAACTCCAAATACACCGGGGAGCTGTTTTTT; CDR3 protein: CASSLNSKYTGELFF; D gene: -; V gene: TRBV28; J gene: TRBJ2-2; CDR3 length: 15; clone size: -
CDR3 DNA: TGCGCCAGCAGGCCGGGGTGGACGGACTATAACACCGGGGAGCTGTTTTTT; CDR3 protein: CASRPGWTDYNTGELFF; D gene: -; V gene: TRBV5-1; J gene: TRBJ2-2; CDR3 length: 17; clone size: once
CDR3 DNA: TGCAGTGCTAGAGACCCCCCAACTGAAGCTTTCTTT; CDR3 protein: CSARDPPTEAFF; D gene: -; V gene: TRBV20-1; J gene: TRBJ1-1; CDR3 length: 12; clone size: -
CDR3 DNA: TGCGCCAGCAGCTTGGCCGTAGCAGAAGAGACCCAGTACTTC; CDR3 protein: CASSLAVAEETQYF; D gene: -; V gene: TRBV5-1; J gene: TRBJ2-5; CDR3 length: 14; clone size: -
CDR3 DNA: TGTGCCAGCAGCTTTGACGCGGGAGGGGAGACCCAGTACTTC; CDR3 protein: CASSFDAGGETQYF; D gene: TRBD2; V gene: TRBV11-2; J gene: TRBJ2-5; CDR3 length: 14; clone size: many
CDR3 DNA: TGTGCCAGCTTTAGCGGGACCTTTAGCACAGATACGCAGTATTTT; CDR3 protein: CASFSGTFSTDTQYF; D gene: TRBD2; V gene: TRBV7-2; J gene: TRBJ2-3; CDR3 length: 15; clone size: many
CDR3 DNA: TGTGCCAGCAGCTTGGATGGCGGGCGCACAGATACGCAGTATTTT; CDR3 protein: CASSLDGGRTDTQYF; D gene: -; V gene: TRBV5-5; J gene: TRBJ2-3; CDR3 length: 15; clone size: many
CDR3 DNA: TGTGCCAGCAGTTTGCTTACACACCAAGAGACCCAGTACTTC; CDR3 protein: CASSLLTHQETQYF; D gene: -; V gene: TRBV6-9; J gene: TRBJ2-5; CDR3 length: 14; clone size: few
CDR3 DNA: TGTGCCAGTAGTACGCGCGGGGCGGGGTCCTACAATAAGCAGTTCTTC; CDR3 protein: CASSTRGAGSYNKQFF; D gene: -; V gene: TRBV19; J gene: TRBJ2-1; CDR3 length: 16; clone size: -
CDR3 DNA: TGTGCCAGCAGCTTCGGGACTAGCGGGAGAGGGAACACCGGGGAGCTGTTTTTT; CDR3 protein: CASSFGTSGRGNTGELFF; D gene: TRBD2; V gene: TRBV11-2; J gene: TRBJ2-2; CDR3 length: 18; clone size: few
CDR3 DNA: TGCAGTGCTAGAGGTCAGGCAGGGCATGCGGACAATGAGCAGTTCTTC; CDR3 protein: CSARGQAGHADNEQFF; D gene: -; V gene: TRBV20-1; J gene: TRBJ2-1; CDR3 length: 16; clone size: -
CDR3 DNA: TGTGCCAGCAGCCCTAGCGACGAGCAGTACTTC; CDR3 protein: CASSPSDEQYF; D gene: -; V gene: TRBV7-9; J gene: TRBJ2-7; CDR3 length: 11; clone size: -
CDR3 DNA: TGTGCCAGCAGCTCTAGCGGGGGTGAGCAGTTCTTC; CDR3 protein: CASSSSGGEQFF; D gene: TRBD2; V gene: TRBV5-6; J gene: TRBJ2-1; CDR3 length: 12; clone size: few
CDR3 DNA: TGTGCCAGCAGAGCTAGAGGGCGGACTGAGCAGTTCTTC; CDR3 protein: CASRARGRTEQFF; D gene: -; V gene: TRBV6-1; J gene: TRBJ2-1; CDR3 length: 13; clone size: many
CDR3 DNA: TGTGCCAGCAGCCGACCTTTTGGCGGGAACACTGAAGCTTTCTTT; CDR3 protein: CASSRPFGGNTEAFF; D gene: -; V gene: TRBV3-1; J gene: TRBJ1-1; CDR3 length: 15; clone size: many
CDR3 DNA: TGTGCCAGCTCACCACCGGACTTAGCCGATCAGCCCCAGCATTTT; CDR3 protein: CASSPPDLADQPQHF; D gene: -; V gene: TRBV18; J gene: TRBJ1-5; CDR3 length: 15; clone size: few
CDR3 DNA: TGTGCCAGCAGCCCCGACCCAAGCGGGTACAATGAGCAGTTCTTC; CDR3 protein: CASSPDPSGYNEQFF; D gene: -; V gene: TRBV9; J gene: TRBJ2-1; CDR3 length: 15; clone size: few
CDR3 DNA: TGTGCCAGCAGTTTACCGGGACTAGCGGGAGGGGGTGAGCAGTTCTTC; CDR3 protein: CASSLPGLAGGGEQFF; D gene: TRBD2; V gene: TRBV6-1; J gene: TRBJ2-1; CDR3 length: 16; clone size: -
CDR3 DNA: TGTGCCAGCAGCTTAGAGGGGCGCGCCCTAAACGATGGCTACACCTTC; CDR3 protein: CASSLEGRALNDGYTF; D gene: -; V gene: TRBV11-2; J gene: TRBJ1-2; CDR3 length: 16; clone size: many
CDR3 DNA: TGCAGTGCTAGGGGAACAGCTAGCACGGGGGAAAAACTGTTTTTT; CDR3 protein: CSARGTASTGEKLFF; D gene: -; V gene: TRBV20-1; J gene: TRBJ1-4; CDR3 length: 15; clone size: many